The T cell receptor beta chain described here comes from a study of T-cell reconstitution after alpha-beta-depleted transplantation in children. Overall study findings and caveats: Hyperexpanded clones declined; after one year, newly produced T cells mostly supplied diversity. After transplant, at about two months, alpha-beta T cells were reportedly derived from several hundred expanded graft clones. Some patients' high day-60 TCRbeta diversity was traced to surviving recipient T cells and thymic progenitors.

The V end was cut by 9 bases, the J end by 3 bases, with 18 bases between. The CDR3 extends over 14 amino acids. CDR1 is MNHEY and CDR2 is SMNVEV in the germline V gene (reference sequence). Unique molecular identifiers were used in preparing the TCRbeta library. Each CDR3 protein gets one entry after TCRdb re-called the PCR reads with MiXCR. The data hold 900,000 or so distinct CDR3 sequences, with around 15% observed a single time. This clonotype has more than one count but fewer than ten. Its matching antigen is unknown. The source of this sequence is a male patient aged 5 to 17 who had a stem cell transplant for acute lymphoblastic leukemia, so the T cells may come from the graft donor. Material: PBMCs, mostly from graft donor cells, obtained 360 days after TCRalphabeta/CD19-depleted stem cell transplant. The chain carries TRBV27 and TRBJ2-7; D is perhaps TRBD1 (5 bases). The CDR3 spells CASSRGVSLYEQYF. CDR3 nucleotide sequence: TGTGCCAGTAGTAGGGGCGTCTCCCTCTACGAGCAGTACTTC.